A selection of T cell receptor beta chains follows, all from one sample in a study of T cells after posttransplantation cyclophosphamide. Here immunoSEQ multiplex PCR was the method, and the copy in TCRdb shows in-frame clones only, minus some. The table includes more than 30,000 clones, around 90% detected once. Sequenced sample: naive CD4+ T cells sorted from PBMCs. The receptors here all came from a woman between 55 and 75 years old in good health, CMV-negative, and a related stem cell transplant donor. Both conserved end residues are part of each CDR3. The D gene is left open where the match is weak. Not every row has a clone size; where given, it reads once, few, many or a size class.

cdr3_length: 14; v_call: TRBV28; d_call: NA; clone_size: NA; j_call: TRBJ2-3; cdr3_nt: TGTGCCAGCAGTTTGACCAAGACTGCCGATACGCAGTATTTT; cdr3_aa: CASSLTKTADTQYF
cdr3_length: 14; v_call: TRBV14; d_call: NA; clone_size: NA; j_call: TRBJ2-7; cdr3_nt: TGTGCCAGCAGCCAAGTAAACAGGCTCTACGAGCAGTACTTC; cdr3_aa: CASSQVNRLYEQYF
cdr3_length: 14; v_call: TRBV6-5; d_call: TRBD1; clone_size: NA; j_call: TRBJ1-5; cdr3_nt: TGTGCCAGCAGTCGGACAGGGGGGAATCAGCCCCAGCATTTT; cdr3_aa: CASSRTGGNQPQHF
cdr3_length: 11; v_call: TRBV29-1; d_call: TRBD1; clone_size: NA; j_call: TRBJ1-2; cdr3_nt: TGCAGCGTCTTACAGGGGGCTGGCTACACCTTC; cdr3_aa: CSVLQGAGYTF
cdr3_length: 15; v_call: TRBV6-1; d_call: TRBD2; clone_size: NA; j_call: TRBJ2-1; cdr3_nt: TGTGCCACGTTGATGGGACTAGCAGTCAGCAATGAGCAGTTCTTC; cdr3_aa: CATLMGLAVSNEQFF
cdr3_length: 16; v_call: TRBV5-5; d_call: NA; clone_size: NA; j_call: TRBJ2-6; cdr3_nt: TGTGCCAGCAGCTTGGATTTAGGGGCTGGGGCCAACGTCCTGACTTTC; cdr3_aa: CASSLDLGAGANVLTF
cdr3_length: 13; v_call: TRBV7-9; d_call: NA; clone_size: few; j_call: TRBJ1-4; cdr3_nt: TGTGCCTCCAGGGGCAGGACTAATGAAAAACTGTTTTTT; cdr3_aa: CASRGRTNEKLFF
cdr3_length: 14; v_call: TRBV11-3; d_call: NA; clone_size: once; j_call: TRBJ1-1; cdr3_nt: TGTGCCAGCAGCTTGGTTGGGAGACAAACTGAAGCTTTCTTT; cdr3_aa: CASSLVGRQTEAFF
cdr3_length: 14; v_call: TRBV5-1; d_call: NA; clone_size: NA; j_call: TRBJ2-2; cdr3_nt: TGCGCCAGCAGTTCGGGGTCCTCCACCGGGGAGCTGTTTTTT; cdr3_aa: CASSSGSSTGELFF
cdr3_length: 11; v_call: TRBV6-1; d_call: NA; clone_size: few; j_call: TRBJ2-1; cdr3_nt: TGTGCCAGCATTTTACAGTATGAGCAGTTCTTC; cdr3_aa: CASILQYEQFF
cdr3_length: 15; v_call: TRBV28; d_call: NA; clone_size: NA; j_call: TRBJ1-4; cdr3_nt: TGTGCCAGCAGCGCATATTGGGGGGCTAATGAAAAACTGTTTTTT; cdr3_aa: CASSAYWGANEKLFF
cdr3_length: 16; v_call: TRBV28; d_call: TRBD1; clone_size: NA; j_call: TRBJ1-1; cdr3_nt: TGTGCCAGCAGTAGTACAGGGGTTGGTGATAACACTGAAGCTTTCTTT; cdr3_aa: CASSSTGVGDNTEAFF
cdr3_length: 12; v_call: TRBV29-1; d_call: NA; clone_size: NA; j_call: TRBJ2-3; cdr3_nt: TGCAGCGTTGCAGGTCTTACAGATACGCAGTATTTT; cdr3_aa: CSVAGLTDTQYF
cdr3_length: 14; v_call: TRBV2; d_call: NA; clone_size: NA; j_call: TRBJ2-1; cdr3_nt: TGTGCCAGCAGTGGGAGGGTATCCTACAATGAGCAGTTCTTC; cdr3_aa: CASSGRVSYNEQFF
cdr3_length: 18; v_call: TRBV19; d_call: NA; clone_size: NA; j_call: TRBJ2-1; cdr3_nt: TGTGCCAGTAGTATCATTGCTAGCGCAAACAAAAGATACAATGAGCAGTTCTTC; cdr3_aa: CASSIIASANKRYNEQFF
cdr3_length: 14; v_call: TRBV18; d_call: NA; clone_size: NA; j_call: TRBJ2-7; cdr3_nt: TGTGCCAGCTCACTAGACTACCTGTCCTACGAGCAGTACTTC; cdr3_aa: CASSLDYLSYEQYF
cdr3_length: 13; v_call: TRBV11-2; d_call: NA; clone_size: few; j_call: TRBJ1-5; cdr3_nt: TGTGCCAGCTGCATGACTGCGAATCAGCCCCAGCATTTT; cdr3_aa: CASCMTANQPQHF
cdr3_length: 15; v_call: TRBV7-3; d_call: TRBD1; clone_size: NA; j_call: TRBJ2-6; cdr3_nt: TGTGCCAGCAGCGACAGGGGCGCCGGGGCCAACGTCCTGACTTTC; cdr3_aa: CASSDRGAGANVLTF
cdr3_length: 15; v_call: TRBV5-4; d_call: TRBD2; clone_size: NA; j_call: TRBJ2-7; cdr3_nt: TGTGCCAGCAGCTTTCGAACTAGCGGCACCTACGAGCAGTACTTC; cdr3_aa: CASSFRTSGTYEQYF
cdr3_length: 14; v_call: TRBV6-6; d_call: NA; clone_size: NA; j_call: TRBJ2-3; cdr3_nt: TGTGCCAGCAGCCATGGGGCCCCCACAGATACGCAGTATTTT; cdr3_aa: CASSHGAPTDTQYF
cdr3_length: 15; v_call: TRBV15; d_call: TRBD1; clone_size: NA; j_call: TRBJ1-1; cdr3_nt: TGTGCCACCAGCAGAGTGGACAGGGTCGACACTGAAGCTTTCTTT; cdr3_aa: CATSRVDRVDTEAFF
cdr3_length: 20; v_call: TRBV23-1; d_call: TRBD2; clone_size: once; j_call: TRBJ2-7; cdr3_nt: TGCGCCAGCAGTTCCTCTCCGGGACTAGCGGGGGGAACAAATTTATACGAGCAGTACTTC; cdr3_aa: CASSSSPGLAGGTNLYEQYF
cdr3_length: 21; v_call: TRBV2; d_call: TRBD2; clone_size: NA; j_call: TRBJ2-5; cdr3_nt: TGTGCCAGCAGAGTCCCAGGGGGCGTAACTAGCGGGAGGACCGGACAAGAGACCCAGTACTTC; cdr3_aa: CASRVPGGVTSGRTGQETQYF
cdr3_length: 15; v_call: TRBV11-3; d_call: TRBD2; clone_size: NA; j_call: TRBJ2-7; cdr3_nt: TGTGCCAGCAGCTTAGGAACCAGCGGGGCCAGCGAGCAGTACTTC; cdr3_aa: CASSLGTSGASEQYF
cdr3_length: 14; v_call: TRBV7-2; d_call: NA; clone_size: NA; j_call: TRBJ2-3; cdr3_nt: TGTGCCAGCAGCTTAGACAGAAGCACAGATACGCAGTATTTT; cdr3_aa: CASSLDRSTDTQYF
cdr3_length: 12; v_call: TRBV12-5; d_call: TRBD1; clone_size: NA; j_call: TRBJ1-2; cdr3_nt: TGTGCTAGTGGTCTGACAGGGTACGGCTACACCTTC; cdr3_aa: CASGLTGYGYTF
cdr3_length: 14; v_call: TRBV7-3; d_call: NA; clone_size: NA; j_call: TRBJ2-1; cdr3_nt: TGTGCCAGCAGCCCTTCGAACACCTACAATGAGCAGTTCTTC; cdr3_aa: CASSPSNTYNEQFF
cdr3_length: 15; v_call: TRBV28; d_call: TRBD1; clone_size: NA; j_call: TRBJ1-5; cdr3_nt: TGTGCCAGCAGTTTAGGCGGGACAGGGGCGCAGCCCCAGCATTTT; cdr3_aa: CASSLGGTGAQPQHF
cdr3_length: 16; v_call: TRBV5-3; d_call: NA; clone_size: NA; j_call: TRBJ1-1; cdr3_nt: TGTGCCAGAAGCGGGAGTGTTTCGGGGTTGAACACTGAAGCTTTCTTT; cdr3_aa: CARSGSVSGLNTEAFF
cdr3_length: 12; v_call: TRBV7-2; d_call: NA; clone_size: NA; j_call: TRBJ2-7; cdr3_nt: TGTGCCAGCAGCTTGGACATCTACGAGCAGTACTTC; cdr3_aa: CASSLDIYEQYF
cdr3_length: 14; v_call: TRBV7-2; d_call: NA; clone_size: NA; j_call: TRBJ1-1; cdr3_nt: TGTGCCAGCAGCTTATATCAGCCGGGCACTGAAGCTTTCTTT; cdr3_aa: CASSLYQPGTEAFF
cdr3_length: 15; v_call: TRBV5-1; d_call: NA; clone_size: NA; j_call: TRBJ1-1; cdr3_nt: TGCGCCAGCAGCACACAGTCTTCCCGGGAGGGGGAAGCTTTCTTT; cdr3_aa: CASSTQSSREGEAFF
cdr3_length: 13; v_call: TRBV6-1; d_call: NA; clone_size: NA; j_call: TRBJ1-5; cdr3_nt: TGTGCCAGCGTGGAAGGGGTAAGGCAGCCCCAGCATTTT; cdr3_aa: CASVEGVRQPQHF
cdr3_length: 16; v_call: TRBV18; d_call: TRBD2; clone_size: NA; j_call: TRBJ2-7; cdr3_nt: TGTGCCAGCTCACCACTTTTAGCGGGATATACCGACGAGCAGTACTTC; cdr3_aa: CASSPLLAGYTDEQYF
cdr3_length: 13; v_call: TRBV7-3; d_call: NA; clone_size: NA; j_call: TRBJ2-2; cdr3_nt: TGTGCCAGCAGCCCGCGGACAGCCGGGGAGCTGTTTTTT; cdr3_aa: CASSPRTAGELFF
cdr3_length: 16; v_call: TRBV9; d_call: NA; clone_size: NA; j_call: TRBJ2-1; cdr3_nt: TGTGCCAGCAGCCCCCAAGGGGGGGTCCCCTACAATGAGCAGTTCTTC; cdr3_aa: CASSPQGGVPYNEQFF
cdr3_length: 15; v_call: TRBV30; d_call: TRBD2; clone_size: NA; j_call: TRBJ2-3; cdr3_nt: TGTGCCTGGAGTCTGATGCGGGGGGGCACAGATACGCAGTATTTT; cdr3_aa: CAWSLMRGGTDTQYF
cdr3_length: 13; v_call: TRBV27; d_call: NA; clone_size: NA; j_call: TRBJ2-5; cdr3_nt: TGTGCCAGCAGTTTAGGGGCCCAAGAGACCCAGTACTTC; cdr3_aa: CASSLGAQETQYF
cdr3_length: 17; v_call: TRBV5-1; d_call: NA; clone_size: NA; j_call: TRBJ1-4; cdr3_nt: TGCGCCAGCAGCTTGGAAGATTCTGCCGGGAGGTTGGAAAAACTGTTTTTT; cdr3_aa: CASSLEDSAGRLEKLFF
cdr3_length: 15; v_call: TRBV6-5; d_call: NA; clone_size: NA; j_call: TRBJ1-5; cdr3_nt: TGTGCCAGCCGTAGGGAGTGGAATAGCAATCAGCCCCAGCATTTT; cdr3_aa: CASRREWNSNQPQHF
cdr3_length: 15; v_call: TRBV19; d_call: TRBD2; clone_size: NA; j_call: TRBJ2-3; cdr3_nt: TGTGCCAGTAGTGAATCCGGCGGGGGAACAGATACGCAGTATTTT; cdr3_aa: CASSESGGGTDTQYF
cdr3_length: 13; v_call: TRBV27; d_call: NA; clone_size: NA; j_call: TRBJ1-3; cdr3_nt: TGTGCCAGCAGTTTTGCGGTCGGAAACACCATATATTTT; cdr3_aa: CASSFAVGNTIYF
cdr3_length: 15; v_call: TRBV28; d_call: NA; clone_size: NA; j_call: TRBJ2-4; cdr3_nt: TGTGCCAGCAGTTTACGGCGGGATGCCAAAAACATTCAGTACTTC; cdr3_aa: CASSLRRDAKNIQYF
cdr3_length: 16; v_call: TRBV5-1; d_call: TRBD1; clone_size: NA; j_call: TRBJ1-5; cdr3_nt: TGCGCCAGCAGCCCAGACAGGGCAAATAGCAATCAGCCCCAGCATTTT; cdr3_aa: CASSPDRANSNQPQHF
cdr3_length: 14; v_call: TRBV5-1; d_call: NA; clone_size: NA; j_call: TRBJ2-5; cdr3_nt: TGCGCCGGCAGCTTGGAGGGCAGGGGAGAGACCCAGTACTTC; cdr3_aa: CAGSLEGRGETQYF
cdr3_length: 16; v_call: TRBV4-2; d_call: TRBD2; clone_size: NA; j_call: TRBJ2-3; cdr3_nt: TGTGCCAGCAGTCCTGGGACTAGCGGGAGCGCAGATACGCAGTATTTT; cdr3_aa: CASSPGTSGSADTQYF
cdr3_length: 14; v_call: TRBV29-1; d_call: NA; clone_size: NA; j_call: TRBJ1-5; cdr3_nt: TGCAGCGGCGCCATGGGGGGGAACAATCAGCCCCAGCATTTT; cdr3_aa: CSGAMGGNNQPQHF
cdr3_length: 17; v_call: TRBV4-2; d_call: NA; clone_size: NA; j_call: TRBJ1-5; cdr3_nt: TGTGCCAGCAGCCAGGGACTCCGGGGCTATAGCAATCAGCCCCAGCATTTT; cdr3_aa: CASSQGLRGYSNQPQHF
cdr3_length: 17; v_call: TRBV27; d_call: NA; clone_size: NA; j_call: TRBJ1-6; cdr3_nt: TGTGCCAGCAGCCCTGATACGCCCCATCACCCGACTTTTGCCCTCCACTTT; cdr3_aa: CASSPDTPHHPTFALHF
cdr3_length: 14; v_call: TRBV30; d_call: NA; clone_size: once; j_call: TRBJ1-6; cdr3_nt: TGTGCCTGGAGTGTACAACGGAGTAATTCACCCCTCCACTTT; cdr3_aa: CAWSVQRSNSPLHF
cdr3_length: 15; v_call: TRBV6-5; d_call: NA; clone_size: NA; j_call: TRBJ2-2; cdr3_nt: TGTGCCAGCAGTTACACCAGCCGGGGCACCGGGGAGCTGTTTTTT; cdr3_aa: CASSYTSRGTGELFF
cdr3_length: 17; v_call: TRBV6-9; d_call: TRBD1; clone_size: once; j_call: TRBJ2-3; cdr3_nt: TGTGCCAGCAGTCAGGACAGGGGAGAGCGCCGGGCAGATACGCAGTATTTT; cdr3_aa: CASSQDRGERRADTQYF
cdr3_length: 14; v_call: TRBV6-1; d_call: NA; clone_size: NA; j_call: TRBJ1-2; cdr3_nt: TGTGCCAGCAGTGAAAGCGGGACGGACGTGGGCTACACCTTC; cdr3_aa: CASSESGTDVGYTF
cdr3_length: 16; v_call: TRBV11-2; d_call: TRBD2; clone_size: NA; j_call: TRBJ2-5; cdr3_nt: TGTGCCAGCAGTGGGACTAGCGGGGTTCGGACGGAGACCCAGTACTTC; cdr3_aa: CASSGTSGVRTETQYF
cdr3_length: 14; v_call: TRBV28; d_call: NA; clone_size: NA; j_call: TRBJ2-2; cdr3_nt: TGTGCCGGCCGATTGGGGGGAGACACCGGGGAGCTGTTTTTT; cdr3_aa: CAGRLGGDTGELFF
cdr3_length: 15; v_call: TRBV25-1; d_call: NA; clone_size: NA; j_call: TRBJ2-7; cdr3_nt: TGTGCCAGCAGTGATAAAGGGCAGGGTCGGTACGAGCAGTACTTC; cdr3_aa: CASSDKGQGRYEQYF
cdr3_length: 15; v_call: TRBV14; d_call: NA; clone_size: NA; j_call: TRBJ2-2; cdr3_nt: TGTGCCAGCAGCCATGGGCAGGGGAACACCGGGGAGCTGTTTTTT; cdr3_aa: CASSHGQGNTGELFF
cdr3_length: 15; v_call: TRBV30; d_call: TRBD2; clone_size: NA; j_call: TRBJ2-3; cdr3_nt: TGTGCCTGGAGTGTACAAGGGACTAGTGCTTCTACGCAGTATTTT; cdr3_aa: CAWSVQGTSASTQYF
cdr3_length: 14; v_call: TRBV4-3; d_call: TRBD1; clone_size: NA; j_call: TRBJ1-2; cdr3_nt: TGCGCCAGCAGCCAAGAGGACAGGGTCTATGGCTACACCTTC; cdr3_aa: CASSQEDRVYGYTF